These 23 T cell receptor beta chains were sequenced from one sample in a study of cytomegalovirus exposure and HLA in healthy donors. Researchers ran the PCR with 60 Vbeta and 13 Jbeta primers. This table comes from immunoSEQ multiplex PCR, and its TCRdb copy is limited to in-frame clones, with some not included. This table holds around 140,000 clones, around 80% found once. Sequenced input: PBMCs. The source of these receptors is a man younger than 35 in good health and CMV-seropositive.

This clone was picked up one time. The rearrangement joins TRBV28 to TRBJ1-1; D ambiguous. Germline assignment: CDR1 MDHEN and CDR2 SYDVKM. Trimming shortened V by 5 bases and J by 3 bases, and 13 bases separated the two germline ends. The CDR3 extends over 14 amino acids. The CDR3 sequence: CASSTRTAYTEAFF. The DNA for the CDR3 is TGTGCCAGCAGTACCCGGACTGCATACACTGAAGCTTTCTTT.

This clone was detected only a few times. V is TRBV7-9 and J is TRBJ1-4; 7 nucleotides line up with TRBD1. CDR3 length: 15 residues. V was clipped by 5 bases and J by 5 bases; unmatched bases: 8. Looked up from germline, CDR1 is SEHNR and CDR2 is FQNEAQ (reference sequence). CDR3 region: CASSPGTAPNEKLFF. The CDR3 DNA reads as TGTGCCAGCAGCCCGGGGACAGCTCCGAATGAAAAACTGTTTTTT. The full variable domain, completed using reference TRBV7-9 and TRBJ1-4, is DTGVSQNPRHKITKRGQNVTFRCDPISEHNRLYWYRQTLGQGPEFLTYFQNEAQLEKSRLLSDRFSAERPKGSFSTLEIQRTEQGDSAMYLCASSPGTAPNEKLFFGSGTQLSVL.

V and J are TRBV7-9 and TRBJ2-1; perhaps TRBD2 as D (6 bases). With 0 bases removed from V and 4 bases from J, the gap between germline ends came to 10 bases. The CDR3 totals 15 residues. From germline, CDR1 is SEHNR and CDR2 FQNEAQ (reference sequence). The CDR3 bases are TGTGCCAGCAGCTTAGCGATGCGGGAATACAATGAGCAGTTCTTC. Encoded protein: CASSLAMREYNEQFF.

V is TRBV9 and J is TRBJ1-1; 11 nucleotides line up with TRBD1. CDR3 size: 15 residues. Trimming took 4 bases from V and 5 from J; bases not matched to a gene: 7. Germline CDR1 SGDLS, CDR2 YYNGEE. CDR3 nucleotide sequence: TGTGCCAGCAGCTCCCCGGACAGGGGGCTTACTGAAGCTTTCTTT. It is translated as CASSSPDRGLTEAFF.

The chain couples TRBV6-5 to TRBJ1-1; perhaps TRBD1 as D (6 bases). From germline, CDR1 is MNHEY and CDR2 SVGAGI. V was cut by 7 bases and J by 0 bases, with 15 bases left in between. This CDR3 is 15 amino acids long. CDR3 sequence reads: CASTRDILMNTEAFF. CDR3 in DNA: TGTGCCAGCACCCGGGACATTCTAATGAACACTGAAGCTTTCTTT.

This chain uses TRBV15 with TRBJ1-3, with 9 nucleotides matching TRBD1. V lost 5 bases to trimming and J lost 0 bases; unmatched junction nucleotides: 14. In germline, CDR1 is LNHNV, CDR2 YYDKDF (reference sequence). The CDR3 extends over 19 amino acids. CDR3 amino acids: CATSGWDRVLTISGNTIYF. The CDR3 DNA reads TGTGCCACCAGCGGTTGGGACAGGGTTTTGACCATCTCTGGAAACACCATATATTTT.

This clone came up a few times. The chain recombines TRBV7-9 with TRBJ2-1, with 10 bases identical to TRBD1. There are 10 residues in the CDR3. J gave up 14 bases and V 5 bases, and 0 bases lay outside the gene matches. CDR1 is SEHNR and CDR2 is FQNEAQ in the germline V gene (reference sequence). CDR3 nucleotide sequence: TGTGCCAGCAGCGGGACAGGGGAGTTCTTC. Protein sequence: CASSGTGEFF.

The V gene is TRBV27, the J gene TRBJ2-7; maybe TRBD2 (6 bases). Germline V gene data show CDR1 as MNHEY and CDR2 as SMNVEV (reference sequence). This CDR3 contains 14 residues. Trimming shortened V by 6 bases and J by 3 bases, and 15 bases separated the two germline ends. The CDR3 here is CASSPGTLVYEQYF. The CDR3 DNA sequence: TGTGCCAGCAGCCCAGGGACTCTCGTCTACGAGCAGTACTTC.

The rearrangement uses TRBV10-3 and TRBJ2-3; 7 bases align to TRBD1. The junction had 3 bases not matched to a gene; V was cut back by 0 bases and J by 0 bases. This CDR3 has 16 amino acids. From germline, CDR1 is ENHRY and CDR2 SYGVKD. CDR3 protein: CAISESRGLSTDTQYF. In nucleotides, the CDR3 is TGTGCCATCAGTGAGTCAAGGGGGCTCAGCACAGATACGCAGTATTTT.

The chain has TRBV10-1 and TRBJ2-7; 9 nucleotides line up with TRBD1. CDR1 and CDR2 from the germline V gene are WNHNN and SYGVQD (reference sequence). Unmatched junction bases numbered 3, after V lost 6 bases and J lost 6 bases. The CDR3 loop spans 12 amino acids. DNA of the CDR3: TGCGCCAGCAGCAAGGACAGGGGCGAGCAGTACTTC. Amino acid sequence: CASSKDRGEQYF.

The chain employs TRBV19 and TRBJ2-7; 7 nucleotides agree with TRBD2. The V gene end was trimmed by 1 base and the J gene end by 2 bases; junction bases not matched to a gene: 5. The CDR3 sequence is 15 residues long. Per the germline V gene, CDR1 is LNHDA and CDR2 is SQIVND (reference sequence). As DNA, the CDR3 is TGTGCCAGTAGTATAGGTCCTAGCGGAACCTACGAGCAGTACTTC. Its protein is CASSIGPSGTYEQYF.

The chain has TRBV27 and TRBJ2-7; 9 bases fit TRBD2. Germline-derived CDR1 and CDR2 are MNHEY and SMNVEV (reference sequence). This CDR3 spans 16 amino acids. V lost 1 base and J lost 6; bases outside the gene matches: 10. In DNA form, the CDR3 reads TGTGCCAGCAGTTTATGGGGTAGCGGGAGTCTCGGCGAGCAGTACTTC. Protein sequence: CASSLWGSGSLGEQYF.

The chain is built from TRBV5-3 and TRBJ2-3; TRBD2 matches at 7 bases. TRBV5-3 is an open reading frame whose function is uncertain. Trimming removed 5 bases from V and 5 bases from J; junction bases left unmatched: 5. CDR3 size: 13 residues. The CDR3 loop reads CARRRGVGDTQYF. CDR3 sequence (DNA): TGTGCCAGAAGACGGGGGGTAGGAGATACGCAGTATTTT.

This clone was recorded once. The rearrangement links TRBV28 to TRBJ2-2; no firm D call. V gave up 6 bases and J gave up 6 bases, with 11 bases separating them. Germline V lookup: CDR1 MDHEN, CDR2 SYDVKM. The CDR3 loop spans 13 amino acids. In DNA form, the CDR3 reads TGTGCCAGCAGAGCGATTTTGTCCGGGGAGCTGTTTTTT. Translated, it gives CASRAILSGELFF.

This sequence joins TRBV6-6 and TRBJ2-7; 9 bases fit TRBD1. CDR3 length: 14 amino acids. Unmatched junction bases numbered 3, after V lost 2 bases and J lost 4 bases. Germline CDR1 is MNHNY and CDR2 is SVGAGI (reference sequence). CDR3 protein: CASSYAGQGYEQYF. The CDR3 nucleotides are TGTGCCAGCAGTTACGCGGGACAGGGATACGAGCAGTACTTC.

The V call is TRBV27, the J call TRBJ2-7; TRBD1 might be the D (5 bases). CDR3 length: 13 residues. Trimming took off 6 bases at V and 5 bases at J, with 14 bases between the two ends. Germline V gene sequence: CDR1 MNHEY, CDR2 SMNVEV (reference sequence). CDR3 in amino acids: CASSPRDLHEQYF. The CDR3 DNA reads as TGTGCCAGCAGCCCCAGGGATCTCCACGAGCAGTACTTC.

CDR3 region: CASSYRGTSADTQYF. The CDR3 DNA sequence: TGTGCCAGCAGTTATCGGGGTACGTCGGCAGATACGCAGTATTTT. The chain has TRBV28 and TRBJ2-3; TRBD2 might be the D (5 bases). The germline V gene has CDR1 MDHEN and CDR2 SYDVKM. The CDR3 loop spans 15 amino acids. Between the trimmed V and J ends, which lost 4 bases and 4 bases, there was a span of 15 bases.

CDR3 loop: CASSFGGEAGNTIYF. The DNA of the CDR3 is TGTGCCAGCAGTTTTGGAGGAGAGGCTGGAAACACCATATATTTT. The V call is TRBV28, the J call TRBJ1-3; D remains unclear. In germline, CDR1 is MDHEN, CDR2 SYDVKM. Trimming removed 3 bases at V and 2 bases at J, with 11 bases between. The CDR3 consists of 15 residues. The variable domain in full, completed from reference TRBV28 and TRBJ1-3, reads DVKVTQSSRYLVKRTGEKVFLECVQDMDHENMFWYRQDPGLGLRLIYFSYDVKMKEKGDIPEGYSVSREKKERFSLILESASTNQTSMYLCASSFGGEAGNTIYFGEGSWLTVV.

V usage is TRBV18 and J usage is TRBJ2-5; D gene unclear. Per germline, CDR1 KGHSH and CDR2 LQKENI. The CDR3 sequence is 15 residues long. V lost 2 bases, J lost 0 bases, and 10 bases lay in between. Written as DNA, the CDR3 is TGTGCCAGCTCACCAATCGGCGACTACCAAGAGACCCAGTACTTC. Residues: CASSPIGDYQETQYF.

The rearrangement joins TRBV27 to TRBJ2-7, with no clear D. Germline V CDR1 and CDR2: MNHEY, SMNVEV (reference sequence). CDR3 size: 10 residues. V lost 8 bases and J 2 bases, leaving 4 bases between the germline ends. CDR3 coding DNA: TGTGCCAGCGGCACCTACGAGCAGTACTTC. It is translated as CASGTYEQYF.

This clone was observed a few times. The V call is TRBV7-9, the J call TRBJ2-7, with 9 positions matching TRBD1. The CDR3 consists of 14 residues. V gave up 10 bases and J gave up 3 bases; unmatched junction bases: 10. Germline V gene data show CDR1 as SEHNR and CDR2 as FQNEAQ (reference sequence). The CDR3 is CATTGGSKVYEQYF. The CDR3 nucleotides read TGTGCCACAACAGGGGGCTCCAAAGTCTACGAGCAGTACTTC.

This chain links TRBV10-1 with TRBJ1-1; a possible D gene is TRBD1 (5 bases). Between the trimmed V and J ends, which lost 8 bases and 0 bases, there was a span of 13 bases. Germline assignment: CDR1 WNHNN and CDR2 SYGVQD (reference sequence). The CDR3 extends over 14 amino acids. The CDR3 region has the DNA TGCGCCAGCGGCGTCGGAGGGGTGAACACTGAAGCTTTCTTT. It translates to CASGVGGVNTEAFF.

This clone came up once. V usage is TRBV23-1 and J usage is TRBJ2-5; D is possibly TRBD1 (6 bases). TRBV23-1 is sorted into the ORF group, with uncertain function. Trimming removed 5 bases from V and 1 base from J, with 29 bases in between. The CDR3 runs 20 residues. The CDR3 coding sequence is TGCGCCAGCAGTACTCCTTCTAAACCAATCGGAATAGGGGGCCAAGAGACCCAGTACTTC. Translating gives CASSTPSKPIGIGGQETQYF.